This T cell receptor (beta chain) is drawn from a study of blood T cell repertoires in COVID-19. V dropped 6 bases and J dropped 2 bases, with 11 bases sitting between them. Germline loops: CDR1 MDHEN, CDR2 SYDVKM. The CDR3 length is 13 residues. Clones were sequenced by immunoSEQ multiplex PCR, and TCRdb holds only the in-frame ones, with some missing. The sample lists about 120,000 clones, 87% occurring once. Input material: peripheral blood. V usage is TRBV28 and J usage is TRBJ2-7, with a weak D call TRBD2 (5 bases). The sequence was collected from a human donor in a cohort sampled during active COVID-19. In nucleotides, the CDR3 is TGTGCCAGCAGCGCGGGTCCTACCTACGAGCAGTACTTC. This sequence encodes CASSAGPTYEQYF.